This T cell receptor beta chain was captured in a study of PD-1 blockade in classical Hodgkin lymphoma. This clone was seen only a few times. Its target is not known. Study results and caveats: Significant TCR diversity gains by C4D1 occurred in CD4+ but not CD8+ cells. Newly diagnosed patients had diversity similar to the baseline diversity of complete responders.

The repertoire was sequenced with immunoSEQ multiplex PCR; TCRdb's copy has only in-frame clones and lacks some. In the table there are just over 50,000 clones, around 73% of which are singletons. Germline-derived CDR1 and CDR2 are MNHEY and SMNVEV (reference sequence). The CDR3 runs to 16 residues. V was clipped by 6 bases and J by 1 base, with 19 bases between them. Every one of the patients relapsed after autologous stem cell transplantation (brentuximab vedotin exposure was variable). This sample comprised peripheral blood mononuclear cells (PBMCs), obtained before the second cycle of nivolumab. The rearrangement links TRBV27 to TRBJ2-7; weak D call: TRBD1 (5 bases). The receptor was derived from a human donor with classical Hodgkin lymphoma. This CDR3 is CASRMYRQGKSYEQYF. For the CDR3, the DNA is TGTGCCAGCAGAATGTACCGGCAGGGAAAATCCTACGAGCAGTACTTC.